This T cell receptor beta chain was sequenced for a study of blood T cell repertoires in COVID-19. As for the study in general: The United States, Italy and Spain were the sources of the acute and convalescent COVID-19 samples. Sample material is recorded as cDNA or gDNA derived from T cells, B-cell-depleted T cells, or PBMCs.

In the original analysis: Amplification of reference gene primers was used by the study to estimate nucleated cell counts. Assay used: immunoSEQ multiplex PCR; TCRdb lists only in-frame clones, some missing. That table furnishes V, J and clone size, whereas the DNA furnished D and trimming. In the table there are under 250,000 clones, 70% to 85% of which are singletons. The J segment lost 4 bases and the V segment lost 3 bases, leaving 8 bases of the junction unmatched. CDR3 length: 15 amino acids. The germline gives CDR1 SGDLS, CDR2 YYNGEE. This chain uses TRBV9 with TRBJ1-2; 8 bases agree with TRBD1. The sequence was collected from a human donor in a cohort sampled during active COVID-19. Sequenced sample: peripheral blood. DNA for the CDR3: TGTGCCAGCAGCGCCCCGGGACAGGCGTCCTATGGCTACACCTTC. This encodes CASSAPGQASYGYTF.